This T cell receptor beta chain stems from a study of blood T cell repertoires in COVID-19. Study as a whole: Acute and convalescent COVID-19 specimens originated in the United States, Italy and Spain. PBMCs, B-cell-depleted T cells, or T cells were the source of the cDNA or gDNA that made up the material.

Under the authors' procedure: It was from reference gene primer amplification that nucleated cell counts were estimated. Profiling relied on immunoSEQ multiplex PCR, and the TCRdb table lists in-frame clones only, not all of them. That table is the source of V, J and clone size, and D and trimming were worked out from the DNA. The table records about 200,000 clones, 80% to 90% of them present only once. Germline V CDR1 and CDR2: SGHRS, YFSETQ. The CDR3 is 14 amino acids. Trimming shortened V by 2 bases and J by 2 bases, and 10 bases separated the two germline ends. The receptor's source is a man in his 60s with acute or convalescent COVID-19. The sequenced material came from peripheral blood. The gene calls are TRBV5-1 and TRBJ1-2, with D uncertain. The DNA for the CDR3 is TGCGCCAGCAGCTTAGCACCACCAAACTATGGCTACACCTTC. Its translation is CASSLAPPNYGYTF.